This entry features one T cell receptor (beta chain) sequence. The conserved final phenylalanine or tryptophan is absent from the CDR3, which likely points to a read error. This specimen comes from a study of immune characterization of retroperitoneal liposarcoma. This CDR3 contains 15 residues. One entry per CDR3 protein results from TCRdb running MiXCR on the PCR reads. The sample has over 15,000 distinct CDR3 sequences, about 35% seen once. The sequencing input was blood. This rearrangement joins TRBV12-3 or TRBV12-4 to TRBJ2-5; 7 bases are shared with TRBD2. The receptor was derived from a male donor with retroperitoneal liposarcoma. The CDR3 region is CASRLGGTPYTEQYL. CDR3 nucleotide sequence: TGTGCCAGCCGTTTGGGAGGGACCCCCTACACTGAGCAGTACCTC.